This is a list of T cell receptor beta chains from one sample in a study of spatial heterogeneity in lung cancer. One entry per CDR3 protein results from TCRdb running MiXCR on the 5' RACE reads. The sample lists around 18,000 distinct CDR3 sequences; about 9% were seen once. The material was PBMCs, obtained at follow-up. These receptors all come from a male donor with early-stage non-small cell lung cancer. The CDR3 runs from the conserved cysteine through the conserved F or W. The D gene is left open where the match is weak. Expanded clones get a size class; other rows say once, few or many, or leave the size out.

many	TRBV2	TRBJ2-6	.	CASSPGTAGANVLTF	TGTGCCAGCAGTCCCGGGACGGCTGGGGCCAACGTCCTGACTTTC
.	TRBV12-3/TRBV12-4	TRBJ2-5	TRBD2	CASSLMGGYQETQYF	TGTGCCAGCAGTTTGATGGGGGGGTACCAAGAGACCCAGTACTTC
many	TRBV7-2	TRBJ2-7	.	CASSFRWLGPYEQYF	TGTGCCAGCAGCTTTAGATGGCTAGGCCCCTACGAGCAGTACTTC
few	TRBV29-1	TRBJ1-5	.	CSFRGGSNQPQHF	TGCAGCTTCCGGGGTGGAAGCAATCAGCCCCAGCATTTT
medium-sized	TRBV7-9	TRBJ2-7	TRBD1	CASSQTGTADVNEQYF	TGTGCCAGCAGCCAAACCGGGACAGCGGATGTGAACGAGCAGTACTTC
.	TRBV28	TRBJ2-4	TRBD2	CASSGSAPSGGTLENIQYF	TGTGCCAGCAGTGGCAGCGCGCCTAGCGGGGGGACCTTAGAAAACATTCAGTACTTC
medium-sized	TRBV29-1	TRBJ2-1	.	CSVVSRYNEQFF	TGCAGCGTTGTTTCCAGATACAATGAGCAGTTCTTC
many	TRBV19	TRBJ1-1	.	CASSIERTEAFF	TGTGCCAGTAGTATAGAAAGGACTGAAGCTTTCTTT
.	TRBV7-2	TRBJ1-4	TRBD1	CASSLGTGAEKLFF	TGTGCCAGCAGCTTAGGGACAGGGGCCGAAAAACTGTTTTTT
many	TRBV29-1	TRBJ2-7	TRBD1	CSADTGTGSYEQYF	TGCAGCGCTGATACCGGGACAGGGTCCTACGAGCAGTACTTC
few	TRBV11-3	TRBJ2-5	.	CASSLPHRLEAQYF	TGTGCCAGCAGCTTACCCCACAGACTGGAGGCCCAGTACTTC
.	TRBV29-1	TRBJ1-2	.	CSVGSSFYGYTF	TGCAGCGTTGGGAGCAGCTTCTATGGCTACACCTTC
many	TRBV24-1	TRBJ2-2	TRBD2	CATSDLPLAGGLNTGELFF	TGTGCCACCAGTGATTTGCCGCTAGCGGGGGGGCTGAACACCGGGGAGCTGTTTTTT
many	TRBV5-8	TRBJ1-6	.	CASTSREGVSPLHF	TGTGCCAGCACCTCCCGTGAGGGCGTGTCACCCCTCCACTTT
many	TRBV4-3	TRBJ2-2	.	CASSPLNTGELFF	TGCGCCAGCAGCCCTCTAAACACCGGGGAGCTGTTTTTT
few	TRBV29-1	TRBJ2-2	.	CSVEGGAGQNTGELFF	TGCAGCGTTGAAGGCGGGGCAGGGCAGAACACCGGGGAGCTGTTTTTT
.	TRBV4-2	TRBJ2-7	TRBD2	CASSQGSSGGTYEQYF	TGTGCCAGCAGCCAAGGTTCCAGCGGGGGAACCTACGAGCAGTACTTC
.	TRBV28	TRBJ2-7	TRBD2	CASIPGTSVSYEQYF	TGTGCCAGCATTCCCGGGACTAGCGTCTCCTACGAGCAGTACTTC
many	TRBV5-4	TRBJ1-6	.	CASSSRQAHSPLHF	TGTGCCAGCAGCTCCCGACAGGCCCATAGCCCCCTCCACTTT
.	TRBV27	TRBJ2-7	.	CASRPDQWGLGQYF	TGTGCCAGCAGGCCGGACCAGTGGGGGCTGGGGCAGTACTTC
.	TRBV2	TRBJ1-2	.	CASSEGDRWRRYGYTF	TGTGCCAGCAGTGAAGGAGACAGGTGGCGCCGGTATGGCTACACCTTC
.	TRBV5-5	TRBJ2-2	TRBD1	CASRPGQGTGELFF	TGTGCCAGCAGACCGGGACAGGGCACCGGGGAGCTGTTTTTT
.	TRBV10-3	TRBJ2-7	TRBD1	CAIRGTGNEQYF	TGTGCCATCAGGGGGACAGGGAACGAGCAGTACTTC
many	TRBV3-1	TRBJ1-2	.	CASSPAGQPRGATF	TGTGCCAGCAGCCCTGCAGGTCAACCCCGGGGTGCCACCTTC